What follows are 28 T cell receptor beta chains derived from one specimen sequenced in a study of cytomegalovirus exposure and HLA in healthy donors. The primer mix had 60 Vbeta and 13 Jbeta primers. Measured with immunoSEQ multiplex PCR; TCRdb has only the in-frame clones, and not every one. The table lists about 210,000 clones, over 60% of them singletons. The sample was PBMCs. These receptors were taken from a male donor in good health and CMV-seronegative.

About this clone: At one end the junction does not follow the germline gene, possibly because of a read error. This chain uses TRBV13 with TRBJ1-1; 9 positions match TRBD1. The CDR3 runs 17 residues. Germline V gives CDR1 PRHDT, CDR2 FYEKMQ (reference sequence). CDR3 region: CASSLGTGLNINTEAFF. CDR3 coding DNA: TGTGCCAGCAGCCTAGGGACAGGGTTAAATATCAACACTGAAGCTTTCTTT. The entire variable domain, with the rest obtained from reference TRBV13 and TRBJ1-1, is as follows: AAGVIQSPRHLIKEKRETATLKCYPIPRHDTVYWYQQGPGQDPQFLISFYEKMQSDKGSIPDRFSAQQFSDYHSELNMSSLELGDSALYFCASSLGTGLNINTEAFFGQGTRLTVV.

This chain connects TRBV5-4 to TRBJ2-5, with 7 nucleotides matching TRBD2. This CDR3 has 14 residues. Germline CDR1 and CDR2: SGHNT and YYREEE (reference sequence). V shed 0 bases and J 3 bases; nucleotides not matched to a gene: 2. In DNA form, the CDR3 reads TGTGCCAGCAGCTTGGCGCTAGCGGAAGAGACCCAGTACTTC. Residues: CASSLALAEETQYF.

The chain couples TRBV27 to TRBJ1-2, with TRBD1 matching 7 bases. V shed 0 bases, J shed 2 bases, and the junction held 3 bases outside the gene matches. This CDR3 has 15 amino acids. Germline V gene lookup returns CDR1 MNHEY and CDR2 SMNVEV (reference sequence). The CDR3 is CASSLSPTGNYGYTF. The DNA for the CDR3 is TGTGCCAGCAGTTTATCTCCGACAGGGAACTATGGCTACACCTTC.

V usage is TRBV7-3 and J usage is TRBJ2-5; 8 bases agree with TRBD2. Germline CDR1 is SGHTA and CDR2 is FQGTGA. The CDR3 extends over 14 amino acids. V was clipped by 5 bases and J by 7 bases; unmatched bases: 9. This CDR3 reads CASSTTGGQATQYF. DNA for the CDR3: TGTGCCAGCAGCACGACGGGGGGGCAGGCGACCCAGTACTTC.

The chain combines TRBV30 with TRBJ2-1; 9 nucleotides agree with TRBD1. V trimming: 7 bases; J trimming: 6 bases; junction bases outside the gene matches: 7. The CDR3 length is 13 residues. The germline V gene has CDR1 GTSNPN and CDR2 SVGIG (reference sequence). As DNA, the CDR3 is TGTGCCTTTGTGGGACAGGGTAGCAATGAGCAGTTCTTC. It yields the protein CAFVGQGSNEQFF.

This chain uses TRBV5-1 with TRBJ1-4, with TRBD1 matching 12 bases. With 3 bases clipped from V and 6 bases from J, the junction kept 6 bases outside the gene matches. This CDR3 comprises 16 residues. Germline assignment: CDR1 SGHRS and CDR2 YFSETQ. Here the CDR3 reads CASSSWDRGRDEKLFF. The CDR3 nucleotides are TGCGCCAGCAGCTCGTGGGACAGGGGGCGGGATGAAAAACTGTTTTTT.

As regards this clone: The same CDR3 arises from other DNA sequences in this sample as well. This chain uses TRBV27 with TRBJ1-1; 9 nucleotides align to TRBD1. The V and J ends lost 6 bases and 5 bases, in that order; junction bases with no gene match: 4. This CDR3 region has 13 residues. Germline V gene lookup returns CDR1 MNHEY and CDR2 SMNVEV (reference sequence). CDR3 in DNA: TGTGCCAGCAGCCACAGGGGGCCAACTGAAGCTTTCTTT. Translation gives CASSHRGPTEAFF.

This clone was seen only once. V usage is TRBV5-6 and J usage is TRBJ2-7, with D uncertain. The V gene's germline CDR1 is SGHDT and CDR2 YYEEEE. The V end was cut by 6 bases, the J end by 3 bases, with 7 bases between. The length of the CDR3 is 11 residues. The DNA for the CDR3 is TGTGCCAGCACTTCGGGCTACGAGCAGTACTTC. This gives the protein CASTSGYEQYF.

The chain carries TRBV27 and TRBJ2-1, with D possibly being TRBD1 (5 bases). Germline CDR1 reads MNHEY; CDR2 reads SMNVEV (reference sequence). V dropped 3 bases and J dropped 1 base, with 13 bases sitting between them. The CDR3 length is 16 residues. The CDR3 is CASSFERGASYNEQFF. CDR3 bases: TGTGCCAGCAGTTTCGAAAGGGGCGCGTCCTACAATGAGCAGTTCTTC.

This chain links TRBV5-1 with TRBJ2-7; D is perhaps TRBD2 (6 bases). Per germline, CDR1 SGHRS and CDR2 YFSETQ. This CDR3 spans 14 amino acids. V dropped 4 bases and J dropped 4 bases, with 15 bases sitting between them. CDR3 DNA: TGCGCCAGCAGCGGCGACGGGGACTCGTACGAGCAGTACTTC. This translates into CASSGDGDSYEQYF. The variable domain in full, completed from reference TRBV5-1 and TRBJ2-7, reads KAGVTQTPRYLIKTRGQQVTLSCSPISGHRSVSWYQQTPGQGLQFLFEYFSETQRNKGNFPGRFSGRQFSNSRSEMNVSTLELGDSALYLCASSGDGDSYEQYFGPGTRLTVT.

The chain combines TRBV10-1 with TRBJ2-1; TRBD1 agrees at 8 bases. Losses at the gene ends were 8 bases for V and 8 bases for J; bases not matched to a gene: 17. Germline assignment: CDR1 WNHNN and CDR2 SYGVQD (reference sequence). The CDR3 covers 16 residues. The CDR3 sequence: CASQIKGDRGLDEQFF. CDR3 in DNA: TGCGCCAGCCAAATCAAAGGAGACAGGGGTTTGGATGAGCAGTTCTTC.

The chain carries TRBV6-5 and TRBJ1-2, with 10 bases fitting TRBD1. The germline V gene has CDR1 MNHEY and CDR2 SVGAGI. The CDR3 totals 15 residues. With V trimmed by 6 bases and J by 4 bases, 8 bases remained unmatched. The CDR3 region has the DNA TGTGCCAGCAGACGGGGACAGGGGCCCACCTATGGCTACACCTTC. Translated: CASRRGQGPTYGYTF.

This chain connects TRBV2 to TRBJ2-1; 11 positions match TRBD2. CDR1 SNHLY and CDR2 FYNNEI come from the germline V gene. This CDR3 region has 15 residues. J gave up 9 bases and V 4 bases, and 8 bases lay outside the gene matches. The CDR3 DNA is TGTGCCAGCAGTGGTACTAGCGGGAGCAGGGGTGAGCAGTTCTTC. This gives the protein CASSGTSGSRGEQFF.

This clone was recorded only once. This chain links TRBV29-1 with TRBJ2-3, with 12 nucleotides matching TRBD2. Germline-derived CDR1 and CDR2 are SQVTM and ANQGSEA. The ends lost 7 bases at V and 0 bases at J; junction bases unmatched: 2. The CDR3 has 14 residues. The CDR3 region is CSASGGASTDTQYF. CDR3 bases: TGCAGCGCTAGCGGGGGGGCCAGCACAGATACGCAGTATTTT.

The chain joins TRBV5-4 to TRBJ2-2; 7 positions match TRBD1. The germline CDR1 and CDR2 sequences are SGHNT and YYREEE (reference sequence). The V segment lost 0 bases and the J segment 2 bases; nucleotides outside the gene matches: 4. The CDR3 has 16 residues. The CDR3 coding sequence is TGTGCCAGCAGCTTGGCCAGAGGGGGCAACACCGGGGAGCTGTTTTTT. It is translated as CASSLARGGNTGELFF.

This chain connects TRBV7-9 to TRBJ1-2; 8 positions agree with TRBD1. After removal of 3 bases from V and 6 bases from J, the junction contained 6 bases not matched to a gene. The germline CDR1 and CDR2 sequences are SEHNR and FQNEAQ (reference sequence). The CDR3 is 14 residues long. The CDR3 region is CASSFLGQVDGYTF. The CDR3 DNA reads TGTGCCAGCAGCTTCTTGGGACAGGTAGATGGCTACACCTTC.

The chain uses TRBV29-1 and TRBJ1-2; TRBD1 matches at 8 bases. Germline loops: CDR1 SQVTM, CDR2 ANQGSEA. The CDR3 runs 12 residues. Unmatched junction bases numbered 8, after V lost 7 bases and J lost 7 bases. The CDR3 reads CSADRVSGGYTF. CDR3 bases: TGCAGCGCGGACAGGGTGAGCGGTGGCTACACCTTC.

The rearrangement uses TRBV27 and TRBJ2-4; TRBD2 might be the D (5 bases). The germline V gene encodes CDR1 MNHEY and CDR2 SMNVEV (reference sequence). Trimming removed 4 bases at V and 0 bases at J, with 10 bases between. This CDR3 region has 15 residues. The DNA for the CDR3 is TGTGCCAGCAGTTCGTGGGGAGTAGCCAAAAACATTCAGTACTTC. Its protein is CASSSWGVAKNIQYF.

This rearrangement joins TRBV28 to TRBJ2-7; a weak D match, TRBD2 (5 bases). V gave up 4 bases and J gave up 0 bases, with 13 bases separating them. The germline V gene encodes CDR1 MDHEN and CDR2 SYDVKM. This CDR3 is built from 15 residues. The CDR3: CASSSPLEGSYEQYF. The DNA for the CDR3 is TGTGCCAGCAGTTCCCCACTAGAGGGCTCCTACGAGCAGTACTTC.

V is TRBV7-2 and J is TRBJ1-5, with 10 bases identical to TRBD1. The J segment lost 4 bases and the V segment lost 3 bases, leaving 6 bases of the junction unmatched. Germline CDR1 reads SGHTA; CDR2 reads FQGNSA. This CDR3 region has 16 residues. For the CDR3, the DNA is TGTGCCAGCAGCTTTACCGGGACAGGGGAGAATCAGCCCCAGCATTTT. Its protein is CASSFTGTGENQPQHF.

This clone has just one count. This chain joins TRBV2 and TRBJ1-2; D remains unclear. The V gene's germline CDR1 is SNHLY and CDR2 FYNNEI. This CDR3 has 13 residues. V was cut by 5 bases and J by 0 bases, with 7 bases left in between. DNA for the CDR3: TGTGCCAGCAGTCTCTTGTCTAACTATGGCTACACCTTC. Amino acid sequence: CASSLLSNYGYTF.

This chain links TRBV9 with TRBJ2-3, with 9 nucleotides matching TRBD2. The trim removed 0 bases at V and 2 bases at J, leaving 19 bases unmatched. Per germline, CDR1 SGDLS and CDR2 YYNGEE. The CDR3 sequence is 21 residues long. CDR3 in DNA: TGTGCCAGCAGCGTAGCCCTCCACGGGCTAGCGGGGAGGGCCCTCACAGATACGCAGTATTTT. The encoded protein is CASSVALHGLAGRALTDTQYF.

This clone was observed a handful of times. At one boundary the junction diverges from the germline segment, which might be a read error. This chain uses TRBV7-7 with TRBJ1-1; possibly TRBD1 for D (6 bases). Germline V gives CDR1 SSHAT, CDR2 FNYEAQ (reference sequence). The CDR3 extends over 14 amino acids. CDR3 nucleotide sequence: TGTGCTAGCAGCGCGTTGACAGGGAACACTGAAGCTTTCTTT. It specifies CASSALTGNTEAFF.

The genes are TRBV6-5 and TRBJ2-5, with D unclear. Germline CDR1 and CDR2: MNHEY and SVGAGI. CDR3 size: 13 residues. Trimming removed 0 bases from V and 5 bases from J, with 7 bases in between. CDR3 region: CASSYSISETQYF. In nucleotides, the CDR3 is TGTGCCAGCAGTTACTCGATCAGTGAGACCCAGTACTTC.

This chain uses TRBV9 with TRBJ1-2, with 7 positions matching TRBD1. The CDR3 runs to 12 residues. Per the germline V gene, CDR1 is SGDLS and CDR2 is YYNGEE. The junction had 3 bases not matched to a gene; V was cut back by 6 bases and J by 4 bases. CDR3 nucleotides: TGTGCCAGCACCGACAGGGCCTATGGCTACACCTTC. Its protein is CASTDRAYGYTF.

The chain has TRBV19 and TRBJ1-1; D remains ambiguous. The CDR3 is 15 residues long. V was pared by 1 base and J by 4 bases, with 13 bases between. The germline gives CDR1 LNHDA, CDR2 SQIVND (reference sequence). Here the CDR3 reads CASSIGKAAGTEAFF. The CDR3 region has the DNA TGTGCCAGTAGTATAGGGAAGGCAGCAGGCACTGAAGCTTTCTTT.

The rearrangement links TRBV29-1 to TRBJ1-4, with a tentative D call TRBD1 (5 bases). The CDR3 is made up of 13 amino acids. V was shortened by 3 bases and J by 3 bases, with 8 bases between the two germline ends. CDR1 SQVTM and CDR2 ANQGSEA come from the germline V gene. CDR3 loop: CSVDWGANEKLFF. The CDR3 nucleotides are TGCAGCGTTGATTGGGGGGCTAATGAAAAACTGTTTTTT.

The genes are TRBV5-8 and TRBJ1-2; perhaps TRBD1 as D (6 bases). There are 13 residues in the CDR3. CDR1 and CDR2 from the germline V gene are SGHTS and YDEGEE. Deletions cut 4 bases from V and 7 bases from J, with 14 bases between. CDR3 sequence: CASSSTGSGGYTF. As DNA, the CDR3 is TGTGCCAGCAGCAGCACAGGGTCGGGTGGCTACACCTTC. Combining the CDR3 with reference TRBV5-8 and TRBJ1-2 gives the whole variable domain EAGVTQSPTHLIKTRGQQATLRCSPISGHTSVYWYQQALGLGLQFLLWYDEGEERNRGNFPPRFSGRQFPNYSSELNVNALELEDSALYLCASSSTGSGGYTFGSGTRLTVV.